These 20 T cell receptor beta chains were all obtained from the same sample, sequenced in a study of OX40 agonist ivuxolimab in advanced cancers. Only in-frame clones appear in the TCRdb table, and some are missing; sequencing was by immunoSEQ multiplex PCR. The sample yields some 70,000 clones, about nine tenths seen once. The material sequenced was CD4+ or CD8+ T cells sorted from blood, taken in a trial of the OX40 agonist ivuxolimab. The source of these receptors is an adult with an advanced solid tumor such as melanoma, head and neck, liver or kidney cancer.

The chain combines TRBV28 with TRBJ1-1; maybe TRBD1 (5 bases). This CDR3 is 16 amino acids long. Germline V gives CDR1 MDHEN, CDR2 SYDVKM. Trimming shortened V by 4 bases and J by 10 bases, and 25 bases separated the two germline ends. CDR3 sequence reads: CASSSLKRQIRLGAFF. In nucleotides, the CDR3 is TGTGCCAGCAGTTCCCTAAAAAGACAGATCAGGCTCGGAGCTTTCTTT.

The chain carries TRBV30 and TRBJ1-5, with 7 positions matching TRBD1. Germline-derived CDR1 and CDR2 are GTSNPN and SVGIG (reference sequence). With V trimmed by 3 bases and J by 3 bases, 8 bases remained unmatched. CDR3 length: 15 amino acids. CDR3 DNA sequence: TGTGCCTGGAGCCCAGGGGGGGCGGACAATCAGCCCCAGCATTTT. The encoded protein is CAWSPGGADNQPQHF.

V is TRBV19 and J is TRBJ1-4, with 7 bases that match TRBD1. The V gene's germline CDR1 is LNHDA and CDR2 SQIVND (reference sequence). The CDR3 has 15 residues. J was trimmed by 7 bases and V by 5 bases; bases with no gene match: 10. The CDR3 protein is CASSPQGGRSEKLFF. The CDR3, as DNA: TGTGCCAGTAGTCCTCAGGGGGGAAGGAGTGAAAAACTGTTTTTT.

The chain recombines TRBV7-3 with TRBJ2-7; D might be TRBD1 (7 bases). Germline CDR1 and CDR2: SGHTA and FQGTGA. V was clipped by 3 bases and J by 2 bases, with 14 bases between them. The CDR3 loop spans 15 amino acids. CDR3: CASSLQGGPTYEQYF. CDR3 in DNA: TGTGCCAGCAGCTTGCAGGGGGGTCCTACCTACGAGCAGTACTTC.

V usage is TRBV27 and J usage is TRBJ2-7; D is ambiguous. The germline CDR1 and CDR2 sequences are MNHEY and SMNVEV (reference sequence). The germline V and J ends were trimmed by 3 bases and 0 bases, with 12 bases remaining between them. The CDR3 is made up of 15 amino acids. The CDR3 DNA is TGTGCCAGCAGTTTTTTGGTCACTCGCTCCTACGAGCAGTACTTC. It codes for CASSFLVTRSYEQYF.

The chain carries TRBV28 and TRBJ1-4; TRBD1 matches at 7 bases. The CDR3 contains 16 residues. The germline gives CDR1 MDHEN, CDR2 SYDVKM. After removal of 4 bases from V and 8 bases from J, the junction contained 13 bases not matched to a gene. CDR3 sequence: CASSYIQGQRGEKLFF. CDR3 DNA: TGTGCCAGCAGTTACATCCAGGGACAGAGGGGCGAAAAACTGTTTTTT.

The rearrangement links TRBV6-6 to TRBJ2-1; weak D call: TRBD1 (6 bases). CDR3 length equals 13 residues. Trimming cost V 0 bases and J 6 bases, with 6 bases left between them. Looked up from germline, CDR1 is MNHNY and CDR2 is SVGAGI (reference sequence). Here the CDR3 reads CASSYSRGNEQFF. As DNA, the CDR3 is TGTGCCAGCAGTTACTCCAGGGGCAATGAGCAGTTCTTC.

The chain recombines TRBV11-3 with TRBJ1-1; D remains ambiguous. V was pared by 0 bases and J by 1 base, with 6 bases between. The CDR3 has 14 amino acids. Per germline, CDR1 SGHNT and CDR2 YENEEA. The CDR3 loop is CASSLDGPNTEAFF. The CDR3 nucleotides read TGTGCCAGCAGCTTAGATGGCCCGAACACTGAAGCTTTCTTT.

The chain has TRBV18 and TRBJ2-1; a weak D match, TRBD2 (6 bases). Between the trimmed V and J ends, which lost 3 bases and 3 bases, there was a span of 15 bases. Germline V CDR1 and CDR2: KGHSH, LQKENI. The CDR3 is 16 residues long. The CDR3 DNA reads TGTGCCAGCTCACCCTCCACCTCGCGGGGCTACAATGAGCAGTTCTTC. Residues: CASSPSTSRGYNEQFF.

This clone was picked up many times. The chain couples TRBV30 to TRBJ1-1; TRBD1 might be the D (6 bases). The CDR3 spans 12 residues. CDR1 and CDR2 from the germline V gene are GTSNPN and SVGIG (reference sequence). Trimming removed 0 bases from V and 9 bases from J, with 11 bases in between. The CDR3 DNA reads TGTGCCTGGAGTGTCCTTGGGGGCAAAGCTTTCTTT. Translation gives CAWSVLGGKAFF.

The chain has TRBV15 and TRBJ1-5; possibly TRBD1 for D (6 bases). V shed 0 bases and J shed 2 bases, with 17 bases lying between them. CDR3 length: 18 amino acids. Germline V gene data show CDR1 as LNHNV and CDR2 as YYDKDF (reference sequence). Here the CDR3 reads CATSRDLAGANGNQPQHF. CDR3 DNA: TGTGCCACCAGCAGAGATCTGGCGGGGGCTAACGGCAATCAGCCCCAGCATTTT. Complete variable domain (other parts from reference TRBV15 and TRBJ1-5): DAMVIQNPRYQVTQFGKPVTLSCSQTLNHNVMYWYQQKSSQAPKLLFHYYDKDFNNEADTPDNFQSRRPNTSFCFLDIRSPGLGDTAMYLCATSRDLAGANGNQPQHFGDGTRLSIL.

This clone has only one observation. V gene TRBV5-1 combines with J gene TRBJ2-1; D uncertain. The CDR3 runs to 12 residues. Germline V gene data show CDR1 as SGHRS and CDR2 as YFSETQ. V was cut by 2 bases and J by 7 bases, with 7 bases left in between. CDR3: CASSFGANEQFF. CDR3 in DNA: TGCGCCAGCAGCTTCGGCGCAAATGAGCAGTTCTTC.

This chain connects TRBV9 to TRBJ2-3; 7 bases map to TRBD1. J lost 3 bases, V lost 3 bases, and 10 bases had no gene match. This CDR3 is built from 16 residues. Germline lookup yields CDR1 SGDLS and CDR2 YYNGEE. CDR3 nucleotide sequence: TGTGCCAGCAGCGCCTCTACGGGACAGAAAACAGATACGCAGTATTTT. Encoded protein: CASSASTGQKTDTQYF.

The chain carries TRBV18 and TRBJ1-3; TRBD1 matches at 7 bases. The J segment lost 4 bases and the V segment lost 3 bases, leaving 6 bases of the junction unmatched. This CDR3 contains 15 residues. Germline lookup yields CDR1 KGHSH and CDR2 LQKENI. CDR3 amino acids: CASSPTGMGGNTIYF. The CDR3 bases are TGTGCCAGCTCACCGACAGGGATGGGAGGAAACACCATATATTTT.

The rearrangement uses TRBV28 and TRBJ2-1; TRBD1 matches 8 bases. In germline, CDR1 is MDHEN, CDR2 SYDVKM. With 6 bases clipped from V and 6 bases from J, the junction kept 10 bases outside the gene matches. The CDR3 loop spans 15 amino acids. The CDR3 coding sequence is TGTGCCAGCAGCTTTCGCAGGGGGCAGGTCAATGAGCAGTTCTTC. It is translated as CASSFRRGQVNEQFF.

The genes are TRBV11-2 and TRBJ2-2; D is uncertain. V was pared by 3 bases and J by 4 bases, with 9 bases between. Germline CDR1 is SGHAT and CDR2 is FQNNGV. The CDR3 has 14 residues. CDR3 sequence: CASSLVDGTGELFF. The CDR3 DNA sequence: TGTGCCAGCAGCTTGGTGGACGGCACCGGGGAGCTGTTTTTT.

The chain combines TRBV5-4 with TRBJ1-1; TRBD1 matches 8 bases. The length of the CDR3 is 14 residues. V trimming: 4 bases; J trimming: 2 bases; junction bases outside the gene matches: 4. CDR1 and CDR2 (germline): SGHNT, YYREEE (reference sequence). CDR3 region: CASSLDRANTEAFF. CDR3 DNA: TGTGCCAGCAGCCTGGACAGGGCAAACACTGAAGCTTTCTTT.

This clone was picked up a small number of times. The chain employs TRBV9 and TRBJ2-3, with D tentatively TRBD2 (6 bases). Deletions cut 3 bases from V and 2 bases from J, with 10 bases between. The CDR3 runs to 14 residues. The germline V gene has CDR1 SGDLS and CDR2 YYNGEE. The CDR3: CASSAAGYTDTQYF. CDR3 in DNA: TGTGCCAGCAGCGCCGCGGGGTACACAGATACGCAGTATTTT. The full variable domain, with the rest looked up from reference TRBV9 and TRBJ2-3, is DSGVTQTPKHLITATGQRVTLRCSPRSGDLSVYWYQQSLDQGLQFLIQYYNGEERAKGNILERFSAQQFPDLHSELNLSSLELGDSALYFCASSAAGYTDTQYFGPGTRLTVL.

The chain links TRBV6-1 to TRBJ2-2; no clear D gene. The V gene lost 10 bases and the J gene lost 9 bases, with 18 bases spanning the gap. This CDR3 has 13 residues. CDR1 MNHNS and CDR2 SASEGT come from the germline V gene. The CDR3 DNA follows: TGTGCCACGCTCGGGCCTGAAGGCCGGGAGCTGTTTTTT. Translating gives CATLGPEGRELFF.

The chain carries TRBV27 and TRBJ1-6; no reliable D call. Germline V gives CDR1 MNHEY, CDR2 SMNVEV (reference sequence). The CDR3 extends over 18 amino acids. With 7 bases removed from V and 0 bases from J, the gap between germline ends came to 19 bases. In nucleotides, the CDR3 is TGTGCCAGCACCAATAAAAAAGAGACAAGCTCCTATAATTCACCCCTCCACTTT. Protein product: CASTNKKETSSYNSPLHF.